This is a list of T cell receptor beta chains from one sample in a study of blood T cell repertoires in COVID-19. The protocol was immunoSEQ multiplex PCR, while the TCRdb copy is restricted to in-frame clones and leaves out a portion. This table holds 300,000 to 350,000 clones, about 93% found once. Sequenced sample: peripheral blood. The source of these receptors is a woman between 18 and 29 years old who had recovered from COVID-19. The CDR3 runs from the conserved cysteine through the conserved F or W. Fields, in order: J gene, clone size, D gene, V gene, CDR3 DNA, CDR3 protein. A D gene is named only where the DNA matches it firmly. Only part of the rows carry a size: once, few, many, or a class if the clone is expanded.

TRBJ2-3 - - TRBV6-2/TRBV6-3 TGTGCCAGCAGTCGCGGCCCGGGGATCACAGATACGCAGTATTTT CASSRGPGITDTQYF
TRBJ2-2 - - TRBV6-5 TGTGCCAGCAAACGTCGGGGGAACGGGGAGCTGTTTTTT CASKRRGNGELFF
TRBJ1-1 - - TRBV21-1 TGTGCCAGCAGCAAAGTTCGGGACAGGGGGCTTCTCACTGAAGCTTTCTTT CASSKVRDRGLLTEAFF
TRBJ2-4 - - TRBV11-3 TGTGCCAGCAGCCTCCAAAACATTCAGTACTTC CASSLQNIQYF
TRBJ1-3 - TRBD1 TRBV4-1 TGCGCCAGCAGCCAGCCGACAGGGAAGCAAGGAAACACCATATATTTT CASSQPTGKQGNTIYF
TRBJ2-1 - - TRBV7-6 TGTGCCAGCAGCCGACTTGCCGGAGGGAATTCCTACAATGAGCAGTTCTTC CASSRLAGGNSYNEQFF
TRBJ1-1 - - TRBV19 TGTGCCAGTAGTAATCCTTTTTGGGAGACCACTGAAGCTTTCTTT CASSNPFWETTEAFF
TRBJ1-5 - - TRBV7-9 TGTGCCAGCAGCTTTGGAGGGTTAAGCAATCAGCCCCAGCATTTT CASSFGGLSNQPQHF
TRBJ2-2 many - TRBV4-2 TGTGCCAGCAGCCAAGGACTAGCGAACACCGGGGAGCTGTTTTTT CASSQGLANTGELFF
TRBJ2-1 - TRBD2 TRBV5-1 TGCGCCAGCAGACCGACTAGCGGGGGTCTTTACAATGAGCAGTTCTTC CASRPTSGGLYNEQFF
TRBJ1-5 - - TRBV6-6 TGTGCCAGCAGTTACCCCTGGGACACCGATCTCCATTTT CASSYPWDTDLHF
TRBJ2-2 - - TRBV27 TGTGCCAGCAGCCTAAGGGGCGGGGACCAACCCCTCCCTCTAATCACCGGGGAGCTGTTTTTT CASSLRGGDQPLPLITGELFF
TRBJ1-2 - - TRBV5-4 TGTGCCAGCAGCTTGAGCGGGGATTATGGCTACACCTTC CASSLSGDYGYTF
TRBJ2-1 - TRBD1 TRBV10-3 TGTGCCATCAGCGACCAGGACAGGGGCCTCTACAATGAGCAGTTCTTC CAISDQDRGLYNEQFF
TRBJ1-5 - TRBD1 TRBV28 TGTGCCAGCAGAAGGGACAGGGCTCAGCCCCAGCATTTT CASRRDRAQPQHF
TRBJ2-1 - TRBD2 TRBV30 TGTGCCTGGAGTGTACTATATGAATCGGGGGGCAATGAGCAGTTCTTC CAWSVLYESGGNEQFF
TRBJ2-1 - - TRBV27 TGTGCCAGCAGACGGCCCGAGGTGGGGCTCGCCCGAGGCAATGAGCAGTTCTTC CASRRPEVGLARGNEQFF
TRBJ1-2 - - TRBV27 TGTGCCAGCAGTTTTAACAGTAACTATGGCTACACCTTC CASSFNSNYGYTF
TRBJ2-3 once - TRBV29-1 TGCAGCGTTGGGACAATCACAGATACGCAGTATTTT CSVGTITDTQYF
TRBJ1-1 - - TRBV2 TGTGCCAGCAACTCGGACACTGAAGCTTTCTTT CASNSDTEAFF
TRBJ2-2 - TRBD2 TRBV7-2 TGTGCCAGCAGCTTAGAGCCTTGGCTAGCGGGAGTAAGAACCGGGGAGCTGTTTTTT CASSLEPWLAGVRTGELFF
TRBJ2-2 - - TRBV5-1 TGCGCCAGCAGCCCAGCCGGGCCCCGGGGGAGCACCGGGGAGCTGTTTTTT CASSPAGPRGSTGELFF
TRBJ2-4 - - TRBV11-3 TGTGCCAGCAGCTTACTTCACTTACGAAACATTCAGTACTTC CASSLLHLRNIQYF
TRBJ1-2 - - TRBV27 TGTGCCAGCAGTTTCGGACAGAACTATGGCTACACCTTC CASSFGQNYGYTF
TRBJ2-1 - TRBD2 TRBV7-2 TGTGCCAGCAGCCTTACAGGGACTAGCGGGAGGGGGAATGAGCAGTTCTTC CASSLTGTSGRGNEQFF
TRBJ1-1 - - TRBV3-1/TRBV3-2 TGTGCCAGCAGCCAAGGGACTGGGGTGGTTGGGGACACTGAAGCTTTCTTT CASSQGTGVVGDTEAFF
TRBJ2-2 few - TRBV27 TGTGCCAGCAGTTTTATTTCCGGGGAGCTGTTTTTT CASSFISGELFF
TRBJ2-2 - - TRBV7-2 TGTGCCAGCAGCTATAGCGCCCACACCGGGGAGCTGTTTTTT CASSYSAHTGELFF
TRBJ2-4 - TRBD2 TRBV7-2 TGTGCCAGCAGCTTAAAACTAGCGGGAGGGTCAAACATTCAGTACTTC CASSLKLAGGSNIQYF
TRBJ2-1 - TRBD2 TRBV25-1 TGTGCCAGCACAGGGACTAGCGGGAGCTACGAGCAGTTCTTC CASTGTSGSYEQFF
TRBJ2-5 - - TRBV11-3 TGTGCCAGCAGCTTAGGGCCGCAAGAGACCCAGTACTTC CASSLGPQETQYF
TRBJ1-1 once - TRBV12-3/TRBV12-4 TGTGCCAGCAGTTTAGTGGGGGGGACTGAAGCTTTCTTT CASSLVGGTEAFF
TRBJ1-5 - - TRBV24-1 TGTGCCACCAGTGATCGACAGGTAACAGGAGATCAGCCCCAGCATTTT CATSDRQVTGDQPQHF
TRBJ1-2 - - TRBV7-9 TGTGCCAGCAGCTTAGGAAAGGGGGAAAACTATGGCTACACCTTC CASSLGKGENYGYTF
TRBJ1-1 - - TRBV5-1 TGCGCCAGCAGCTTGAGCGTAGGTTACACTGAAGCTTTCTTT CASSLSVGYTEAFF
TRBJ1-1 - TRBD1 TRBV27 TGTGCCAGCAGTTTATTGGGACAGATAAACACTGAAGCTTTCTTT CASSLLGQINTEAFF
TRBJ2-5 - TRBD2 TRBV5-4 TGTGCCAGCAGCTCCGGACTAGCGGGAGAAGAGACCCAGTACTTC CASSSGLAGEETQYF
TRBJ2-2 - TRBD2 TRBV25-1 TGTGCCAGCAGTGCCTCCGGGACTAGCATCGGGGAGCTGTTTTTT CASSASGTSIGELFF
TRBJ1-1 - TRBD1 TRBV7-2 TGTGCCAGCAGCTTAGAATTGGGACAGTTCGCCCCTCGGGAAGCTTTCTTT CASSLELGQFAPREAFF
TRBJ1-1 - - TRBV5-1 TGCGCCAGCAGCTTGGCCGAGAGGGGGTACACTGAAGCTTTCTTT CASSLAERGYTEAFF
TRBJ1-1 - TRBD1 TRBV25-1 TGTGCCAGCAGTGCCCGACAGGGTGGGGCCACTGAAGCTTTCTTT CASSARQGGATEAFF
TRBJ1-1 once - TRBV7-9 TGTGCCAGCAGCAAACCAGGGGCCACTGAAGCTTTCTTT CASSKPGATEAFF
TRBJ1-4 few - TRBV18 TGTGCCAGCTCACCGCAGGGTTTCGGTAATGAAAAACTGTTTTTT CASSPQGFGNEKLFF
TRBJ1-1 - TRBD1 TRBV19 TGTGCCAGTAGTCCCCTACAGGGGATGAACACTGAAGCTTTCTTT CASSPLQGMNTEAFF
TRBJ1-1 - TRBD1 TRBV5-1 TGCGCCAGCAGCTTAGTTGAGACAGGGCCGAACACTGAAGCTTTCTTT CASSLVETGPNTEAFF
TRBJ2-1 - TRBD2 TRBV4-3 TGCGCCAGCGCCACCCTAGCGGGCTACGCCAATGAGCAGTTCTTC CASATLAGYANEQFF